This TCR beta chain stems from a study of blood T cells in healthy people across ages. Turning to the study itself: Capture by template switching was about one barcoded beta molecule per two T cells.

The second PCR ran about 6 to 12 cycles with a sample-barcoded 5' primer and J-beta primers. MiXCR, run by TCRdb on the 5' RACE reads, gives a single entry per CDR3 protein. The sample lists about 1.4 million distinct CDR3 sequences; approximately 59% were seen once. General observations from the study: Age brought a roughly linear fall in TCR beta diversity measured per million T cells.

Remarks on this clonotype: Its antigen is as yet unknown.

Isolated PBMCs totaled at least 7 million in each sample. Trimming cost V 5 bases and J 8 bases; bases outside gene matches: 12. CDR1 and CDR2 (germline): PRHDT, FYEKMQ (reference sequence). CDR3 size: 15 residues. The source is a man between 18 and 29 years old in good health. Sequencing used blood. J is TRBJ2-1 and V is TRBV13; 7 bases match TRBD2. Here the CDR3 reads CASSPKRGEIDEQFF. DNA of the CDR3: TGTGCCAGCAGCCCGAAACGGGGGGAGATCGATGAGCAGTTCTTC.